A single sample gave rise to the 21 T cell receptor beta chains below, sequenced in a study of shared clonotypes between healthy human individuals. Produced via immunoSEQ multiplex PCR; TCRdb's table is partial and in-frame only. Of about 2.2 million clones in the sample, 90% to 95% were seen once. CD45RO-negative, CCR7-selected cells formed the naive CD8 fraction, which excluded terminally differentiated effector memory CD45RA+ cells. The material sequenced was naive CD8+ T cells from PBMCs. Source of these receptors: a man aged 18 to 30 in good health. Some clones in this sample may be carry-over from other donors' samples.

The CDR3 coding sequence is TGCGCCAGCAGCTCGTGGACAGGGGGTACAGATACGCAGTATTTT. Residues: CASSSWTGGTDTQYF. This sequence joins TRBV5-1 and TRBJ2-3; 10 positions agree with TRBD1. The CDR3 contains 15 residues. From germline, CDR1 is SGHRS and CDR2 YFSETQ. The junction had 4 bases not matched to a gene; V was cut back by 3 bases and J by 3 bases. The full variable domain, with the rest looked up from reference TRBV5-1 and TRBJ2-3, is KAGVTQTPRYLIKTRGQQVTLSCSPISGHRSVSWYQQTPGQGLQFLFEYFSETQRNKGNFPGRFSGRQFSNSRSEMNVSTLELGDSALYLCASSSWTGGTDTQYFGPGTRLTVL.

The rearrangement joins TRBV19 to TRBJ2-7; possibly TRBD1 for D (6 bases). Per germline, CDR1 LNHDA and CDR2 SQIVND (reference sequence). CDR3 length equals 15 residues. The germline V and J ends were trimmed by 3 bases and 0 bases, with 12 bases remaining between them. The chain's CDR3 is CASSIFGRGSYEQYF. The CDR3 DNA reads TGTGCCAGTAGTATTTTTGGCAGGGGCTCCTACGAGCAGTACTTC.

The V and J genes are TRBV5-1 and TRBJ2-7; TRBD1 is a possible D gene (6 bases). V was clipped by 0 bases and J by 6 bases, with 13 bases between them. The CDR3 sequence is 14 residues long. Germline-derived CDR1 and CDR2 are SGHRS and YFSETQ. In DNA, the CDR3 is TGCGCCAGCAGCTTGGACAACAGGGTTTTCGAGCAGTACTTC. Amino acid sequence: CASSLDNRVFEQYF.

V gene TRBV27 combines with J gene TRBJ1-5; D is possibly TRBD1 (5 bases). Per germline, CDR1 MNHEY and CDR2 SMNVEV (reference sequence). V was cut by 11 bases and J by 6 bases, with 20 bases left in between. The CDR3 contains 14 residues. The CDR3 reads CASAGGRGRQPQHF. The CDR3 DNA is TGTGCCTCAGCCGGGGGTAGGGGACGTCAGCCCCAGCATTTT.

This chain uses TRBV30 with TRBJ2-7, with 11 bases fitting TRBD2. Losses at the gene ends were 0 bases for V and 4 bases for J; bases not matched to a gene: 8. The CDR3 length is 16 residues. Germline V gives CDR1 GTSNPN, CDR2 SVGIG (reference sequence). In DNA, the CDR3 is TGTGCCTGGAGTGTAGGGCTAGCGGGAGGCAATTACGAGCAGTACTTC. It translates to CAWSVGLAGGNYEQYF.

This clone appeared a few times. This clone may be a read error of a much larger clone one base away. This chain connects TRBV5-5 to TRBJ2-7; D is uncertain. This CDR3 is built from 10 residues. CDR1 is SGHKS, CDR2 YYEKEE, per germline (reference sequence). Trimming cost V 3 bases and J 2 bases, with 0 bases left between them. CDR3 amino acids: CASSSYEQYF. CDR3 in DNA: TGTGCCAGCAGCTCCTACGAGCAGTACTTC. Drawing the rest from reference TRBV5-5 and TRBJ2-7, the complete variable domain is DAGVTQSPTHLIKTRGQQVTLRCSPISGHKSVSWYQQVLGQGPQFIFQYYEKEERGRGNFPDRFSARQFPNYSSELNVNALLLGDSALYLCASSSYEQYFGPGTRLTVT.

The count of this clone is one. The V gene is TRBV27, the J gene TRBJ2-7, with D perhaps matching TRBD2 (5 bases). Germline CDR1 reads MNHEY; CDR2 reads SMNVEV (reference sequence). V lost 3 bases to trimming and J lost 4 bases, with 13 bases between them. CDR3 length: 14 residues. CDR3 in amino acids: CASSFSGIGYEQYF. CDR3 DNA: TGTGCCAGCAGTTTTTCGGGAATCGGTTACGAGCAGTACTTC.

In this sample, this clone turned up once. It may be a read error: a sequence one base away is much more abundant. This chain joins TRBV11-3 and TRBJ2-2; unclear D gene. The CDR3 is 12 residues long. From germline, CDR1 is SGHNT and CDR2 YENEEA. Trimming took 6 bases from V and 0 from J, leaving 2 bases between them. The CDR3 loop reads CASRANTGELFF. The DNA for the CDR3 is TGTGCCAGCAGGGCGAACACCGGGGAGCTGTTTTTT. Looking up the rest from reference TRBV11-3 and TRBJ2-2 gives the full variable domain: EAGVVQSPRYKIIEKKQPVAFWCNPISGHNTLYWYLQNLGQGPELLIRYENEEAVDDSQLPKDRFSAERLKGVDSTLKIQPAELGDSAVYLCASRANTGELFFGEGSRLTVL.

Concerning this clone: Other DNA sequences within the sample encode an identical CDR3. This chain joins TRBV11-2 and TRBJ2-7, with no clear D. Trimming took 1 base from V and 2 from J, leaving 9 bases between them. The CDR3 sequence is 14 residues long. Germline CDR1 reads SGHAT; CDR2 reads FQNNGV. CDR3 residues: CASSLGAGAYEQYF. The CDR3 DNA reads as TGTGCCAGCAGCTTAGGAGCTGGAGCCTACGAGCAGTACTTC.

The genes are TRBV11-2 and TRBJ1-4; no definite D call. V was shortened by 5 bases and J by 7 bases, with 20 bases between the two germline ends. This CDR3 comprises 16 residues. Germline CDR1 and CDR2: SGHAT and FQNNGV. In DNA form, the CDR3 reads TGTGCCAGCAGCCTTCGAGCACGGACGACCGGTGAAAAACTGTTTTTT. This encodes CASSLRARTTGEKLFF.

The chain recombines TRBV5-1 with TRBJ2-7, with a possible D match to TRBD2 (5 bases). The CDR3 is 15 residues long. V dropped 0 bases and J dropped 2 bases, with 12 bases sitting between them. CDR1 and CDR2 (germline): SGHRS, YFSETQ. This CDR3 reads CASSLGAGGPYEQYF. CDR3 nucleotide sequence: TGCGCCAGCAGCTTGGGCGCCGGAGGTCCCTACGAGCAGTACTTC. The full variable domain, in which reference TRBV5-1 and TRBJ2-7 provide the parts outside the CDR3, is KAGVTQTPRYLIKTRGQQVTLSCSPISGHRSVSWYQQTPGQGLQFLFEYFSETQRNKGNFPGRFSGRQFSNSRSEMNVSTLELGDSALYLCASSLGAGGPYEQYFGPGTRLTVT.

The chain combines TRBV21-1 with TRBJ2-7; TRBD2 is taken as the D call from the table, unchecked against the DNA. TRBV21-1 represents a pseudogene. This CDR3 contains 15 residues. CDR3 region: CASIPGGRTFNEQYF. As DNA, the CDR3 is TGTGCCAGCATCCCGGGGGGGAGGACATTTAACGAGCAGTACTTC.

The chain recombines TRBV28 with TRBJ1-1; D call uncertain. Germline V CDR1 and CDR2: MDHEN, SYDVKM. This CDR3 comprises 15 residues. Trimming removed 1 base from V and 0 bases from J, with 9 bases in between. The CDR3 nucleotides are TGTGCCAGCAGTTTATCTTGGCAGTTGAACACTGAAGCTTTCTTT. It codes for CASSLSWQLNTEAFF.

About this clone itself: At one end, the junction sequence differs from germline, possibly due to a read error. J is TRBJ2-1 and V is TRBV6-1, with 9 bases that match TRBD2. The CDR3 length is 15 residues. Germline CDR1 and CDR2: MNHNS and SASEGT. CDR3 DNA: TGTGCCAGCAGCGAAGGGGTAGCGGGAGCTTGGGAGCAGTTCTTC. As protein: CASSEGVAGAWEQFF.

About this clone itself: This CDR3 is also generated by other DNA sequences in the sample. This chain joins TRBV28 and TRBJ1-5; no clear D. The length of the CDR3 is 14 residues. The germline gives CDR1 MDHEN, CDR2 SYDVKM. Trimming shortened V by 0 bases and J by 1 base, and 4 bases separated the two germline ends. As DNA, the CDR3 is TGTGCCAGCAGTTTATGGGACAGCAATCAGCCCCAGCATTTT. It yields the protein CASSLWDSNQPQHF.

The chain combines TRBV7-9 with TRBJ2-7, with a tentative D call TRBD1 (6 bases). V lost 3 bases to trimming and J lost 5 bases, with 11 bases between them. The CDR3 has 13 amino acids. The germline CDR1 and CDR2 sequences are SEHNR and FQNEAQ (reference sequence). DNA of the CDR3: TGTGCCAGCAGCTTTGTGGGGGCCCACGAGCAGTACTTC. It translates to CASSFVGAHEQYF.

Worth noting for this clone: The same CDR3 also results from other DNA sequences found in this sample. This rearrangement joins TRBV28 to TRBJ1-1; the match to TRBD1 covers 7 bases. Per germline, CDR1 MDHEN and CDR2 SYDVKM. J was trimmed by 0 bases and V by 5 bases; bases with no gene match: 6. The CDR3 sequence is 15 residues long. The CDR3 DNA is TGTGCCAGCAGTCCGCGACAGGGAATGAACACTGAAGCTTTCTTT. This sequence encodes CASSPRQGMNTEAFF.

J is TRBJ2-1 and V is TRBV4-1; TRBD1 agrees at 10 bases. The V gene's germline CDR1 is MGHRA and CDR2 YSYEKL. V lost 2 bases to trimming and J lost 9 bases; unmatched junction nucleotides: 4. This CDR3 has 14 residues. The CDR3 region is CASSQKGQGGEQFF. The DNA for the CDR3 is TGCGCCAGCAGCCAAAAAGGACAGGGGGGTGAGCAGTTCTTC.

The chain carries TRBV29-1 and TRBJ2-1; 7 nucleotides line up with TRBD2. The germline CDR1 and CDR2 sequences are SQVTM and ANQGSEA. After removal of 3 bases from V and 3 bases from J, the junction contained 11 bases not matched to a gene. This CDR3 contains 16 residues. The CDR3 DNA sequence: TGCAGCGTTGAGGGGGACTCTAGCGGATACTACAATGAGCAGTTCTTC. Its protein product is CSVEGDSSGYYNEQFF.

This clone was detected once. J is TRBJ2-4 and V is TRBV5-6; 8 bases map to TRBD1. The CDR3 runs 14 residues. Trimming removed 3 bases from V and 4 bases from J; junction bases left unmatched: 3. Germline V gene sequence: CDR1 SGHDT, CDR2 YYEEEE. The CDR3 is CASSSRTGKNIQYF. CDR3 DNA: TGTGCCAGCAGCTCCCGGACAGGGAAAAACATTCAGTACTTC.

V usage is TRBV2 and J usage is TRBJ2-1, with 10 bases matching TRBD2. Germline V gene lookup returns CDR1 SNHLY and CDR2 FYNNEI. V lost 6 bases to trimming and J lost 9 bases; unmatched junction nucleotides: 2. This CDR3 region has 12 residues. DNA of the CDR3: TGTGCCAGCAGGAGCGGGAGGGTTGAGCAGTTCTTC. Protein sequence: CASRSGRVEQFF.